The entry below gives a single T cell receptor beta chain sequence along with its context. CDR3 length: 13 amino acids. Germline lookup yields CDR1 DFQATT and CDR2 SNEGSKA (reference sequence). This specimen belongs to a study of T cells expressing NK-cell markers. At the level of the study: Researchers got TCR beta repertoires out of sorted CD3+CD56+NKG2C+, CD3+CD56+NKG2C- and CD3+CD56-NKG2C+ T cells.

TCRdb re-called the 5' RACE reads; one entry per CDR3 protein, DNA not given. The sample is made up of roughly 150,000 distinct CDR3 sequences, and the top ten hold about a fifth of it. The sequenced sample consisted of blood T cells: a sorted CD56 or NKG2C T cell subset, CD4+ or CD8+ T cells, or bulk PBMC T cells (not recorded which). J is TRBJ1-4 and V is TRBV20-1; there is no DNA to check the TCRdb D call of TRBD1. This clonotype was sampled from a woman aged 18 to 75 in good health. The CDR3 is CSASGQGGEKLFF.